The next 23 T cell receptor beta chains were all read from a single sample in a study of blood T cell repertoires in COVID-19. Only in-frame clones appear in the TCRdb table, and some are missing; sequencing was by immunoSEQ multiplex PCR. The sample includes fewer than 300,000 clones, around 88% of them seen just once. Sequences were obtained from PBMCs or T cells enriched from blood (not recorded which). These receptors all come from a man in his forties or fifties who had recovered from COVID-19.

This rearrangement joins TRBV29-1 to TRBJ2-7; possibly TRBD2 for D (6 bases). V was cut by 3 bases and J by 0 bases, with 12 bases left in between. The CDR3 runs 14 residues. Looked up from germline, CDR1 is SQVTM and CDR2 is ANQGSEA. In DNA form, the CDR3 reads TGCAGCGTTGAGTCGGCGGGAAGCTCCTACGAGCAGTACTTC. Translating gives CSVESAGSSYEQYF.

The chain carries TRBV7-9 and TRBJ1-1; possibly TRBD1 for D (6 bases). V lost 5 bases and J 8 bases, leaving 27 bases between the germline ends. CDR1 SEHNR and CDR2 FQNEAQ come from the germline V gene (reference sequence). The CDR3 consists of 17 residues. The CDR3 loop reads CASSPTGTTKGVREAFF. For the CDR3, the DNA is TGTGCCAGCAGCCCGACCGGGACAACTAAGGGGGTCAGGGAAGCTTTCTTT.

The chain employs TRBV16 and TRBJ1-4; D is unclear. Germline-derived CDR1 and CDR2 are KGHSY and FQNENV. CDR3 length: 16 amino acids. Trimming shortened V by 3 bases and J by 3 bases, and 14 bases separated the two germline ends. CDR3 sequence reads: CASSHPTEDANEKLFF. CDR3 bases: TGTGCCAGCAGCCACCCCACGGAGGACGCTAATGAAAAACTGTTTTTT.

This clone showed up just once. This chain uses TRBV24-1 with TRBJ2-1, with D possibly TRBD2 on 5 matching bases. V gave up 6 bases and J gave up 3 bases, with 8 bases separating them. In germline, CDR1 is KGHDR, CDR2 SFDVKD. This CDR3 region has 13 residues. CDR3 DNA sequence: TGTGCCACCAGTTCGGGGAGCTACAATGAGCAGTTCTTC. Residues: CATSSGSYNEQFF.

The chain uses TRBV11-3 and TRBJ1-2, with 9 bases that match TRBD1. The CDR3 covers 15 residues. The V gene end was trimmed by 5 bases and the J gene end by 4 bases; junction bases not matched to a gene: 8. CDR1 is SGHNT, CDR2 YENEEA, per germline. CDR3 DNA: TGTGCCAGCAGCGTAGGCGGGACAGGGCCCTATGGCTACACCTTC. Its translation: CASSVGGTGPYGYTF.

This clone was counted between two and nine times. The J gene is TRBJ1-2, the V gene TRBV18; 10 bases match TRBD1. The CDR3 runs 13 residues. Germline V gives CDR1 KGHSH, CDR2 LQKENI. Germline trimming cut 5 bases from V and 5 bases from J; bases unmatched to any gene: 2. This CDR3 is CASSGTGAYGYTF. CDR3 DNA sequence: TGTGCCAGCTCAGGGACAGGGGCTTATGGCTACACCTTC.

This sequence joins TRBV7-9 and TRBJ2-5, with a possible D match to TRBD1 (6 bases). This CDR3 has 15 amino acids. Looked up from germline, CDR1 is SEHNR and CDR2 is FQNEAQ (reference sequence). V lost 1 base and J 4 bases, leaving 13 bases between the germline ends. The CDR3 DNA sequence: TGTGCCAGCAGCTTAGTGGATTGGGGGCGAGAGACCCAGTACTTC. Translated: CASSLVDWGRETQYF.

This chain uses TRBV5-5 with TRBJ2-3; 9 bases agree with TRBD1. Trimming took 4 bases from V and 2 from J; bases not matched to a gene: 5. The CDR3 is 15 residues long. Germline V gene data show CDR1 as SGHKS and CDR2 as YYEKEE (reference sequence). In nucleotides, the CDR3 is TGTGCCAGCAGCCACCGGGACAGGGACACAGATACGCAGTATTTT. This translates into CASSHRDRDTDTQYF.

This chain joins TRBV12-3 or TRBV12-4 and TRBJ1-5; D is unresolved. Trimming removed 7 bases from V and 3 bases from J, with 7 bases in between. The CDR3 totals 12 residues. The CDR3 DNA sequence: TGTGCCAGCAAACTCCCCAATCAGCCCCAGCATTTT. Its protein product is CASKLPNQPQHF.

The J gene is TRBJ2-7, the V gene TRBV4-1, with 7 bases fitting TRBD1. Germline CDR1 is MGHRA and CDR2 is YSYEKL. CDR3 length equals 15 residues. V gave up 0 bases and J gave up 5 bases; unmatched junction bases: 7. Here the CDR3 reads CASSQDPGQPNEQYF. The CDR3 bases are TGCGCCAGCAGCCAAGATCCGGGACAGCCCAACGAGCAGTACTTC.

The chain links TRBV23-1 to TRBJ1-3; 8 nucleotides line up with TRBD1. TRBV23-1 is treated as an ORF (open reading frame) with a function not yet certain. Trimming removed 3 bases from V and 4 bases from J; junction bases left unmatched: 5. The CDR3 contains 15 residues. DNA for the CDR3: TGCGCCAGCAGTCATTTGACAGGGGCCGGAAACACCATATATTTT. Protein product: CASSHLTGAGNTIYF.

This chain joins TRBV5-1 and TRBJ2-2; D possibly corresponds to TRBD2 (5 bases). Germline-derived CDR1 and CDR2 are SGHRS and YFSETQ. This CDR3 spans 17 amino acids. Between the trimmed V and J ends, which lost 3 bases and 1 base, there was a span of 16 bases. DNA for the CDR3: TGCGCCAGCAGCTCAGCGTCGCTAGCCTTGAACACCGGGGAGCTGTTTTTT. Protein sequence: CASSSASLALNTGELFF. Full variable domain (rest looked up from reference TRBV5-1 and TRBJ2-2): KAGVTQTPRYLIKTRGQQVTLSCSPISGHRSVSWYQQTPGQGLQFLFEYFSETQRNKGNFPGRFSGRQFSNSRSEMNVSTLELGDSALYLCASSSASLALNTGELFFGEGSRLTVL.

The genes are TRBV30 and TRBJ2-7; no definite D call. Trimming cost V 3 bases and J 7 bases, with 10 bases left between them. Germline V gene lookup returns CDR1 GTSNPN and CDR2 SVGIG (reference sequence). The CDR3 consists of 11 residues. In DNA form, the CDR3 reads TGTGCCTGGAGCCGGAGTGGAGAGCAGTACTTC. It codes for CAWSRSGEQYF.

V usage is TRBV29-1 and J usage is TRBJ1-2, with 9 bases matching TRBD1. This CDR3 is built from 12 residues. V dropped 5 bases and J dropped 8; count of bases not matched to a gene: 6. Germline-derived CDR1 and CDR2 are SQVTM and ANQGSEA. For the CDR3, the DNA is TGCAGCGTTTATTCACAGGGGGCCGGCTACACCTTC. Residues: CSVYSQGAGYTF.

This chain joins TRBV9 and TRBJ2-4; no reliable D call. This CDR3 has 12 residues. Germline-derived CDR1 and CDR2 are SGDLS and YYNGEE. Trimming removed 3 bases at V and 6 bases at J, with 7 bases between. CDR3 DNA: TGTGCCAGCAGCGCCAGTGGAAACATTCAGTACTTC. Its protein product is CASSASGNIQYF.

The genes are TRBV27 and TRBJ2-6, with 12 nucleotides matching TRBD1. Germline V gene sequence: CDR1 MNHEY, CDR2 SMNVEV (reference sequence). The trim removed 6 bases at V and 2 bases at J, leaving 5 bases unmatched. The CDR3 covers 17 residues. CDR3 in DNA: TGTGCCAGCAGGGGACAGGGGGCCCGAGCTGGGGCCAACGTCCTGACTTTC. As protein: CASRGQGARAGANVLTF.

This sequence joins TRBV10-1 and TRBJ2-3; 8 bases fit TRBD2. V shed 4 bases and J 0 bases; nucleotides not matched to a gene: 3. The CDR3 covers 15 residues. Per germline, CDR1 WNHNN and CDR2 SYGVQD (reference sequence). CDR3 in DNA: TGCGCCAGCAGTGGGACTAGCCTTAGCACAGATACGCAGTATTTT. It yields the protein CASSGTSLSTDTQYF.

This clone was found once. The chain uses TRBV9 and TRBJ2-1; 12 bases match TRBD2. CDR1 and CDR2 from the germline V gene are SGDLS and YYNGEE. The CDR3 is 18 residues long. The ends lost 2 bases at V and 4 bases at J; junction bases unmatched: 10. The CDR3: CASSVTTSGRRLYNEQFF. The CDR3 DNA sequence: TGTGCCAGCAGCGTTACGACTAGCGGGAGAAGGCTTTACAATGAGCAGTTCTTC. The complete variable domain, with remaining parts taken from reference TRBV9 and TRBJ2-1, reads DSGVTQTPKHLITATGQRVTLRCSPRSGDLSVYWYQQSLDQGLQFLIQYYNGEERAKGNILERFSAQQFPDLHSELNLSSLELGDSALYFCASSVTTSGRRLYNEQFFGPGTRLTVL.

V and J are TRBV30 and TRBJ2-7; maybe TRBD1 (6 bases). The CDR3 covers 14 residues. Germline CDR1 is GTSNPN and CDR2 is SVGIG (reference sequence). Trimming took off 2 bases at V and 3 bases at J, with 14 bases between the two ends. The CDR3, as DNA: TGTGCCTGGAGTTCCCCGGGACAACTCTACGAGCAGTACTTC. This translates into CAWSSPGQLYEQYF.

The chain employs TRBV27 and TRBJ2-1; possibly TRBD1 for D (6 bases). Trimming removed 5 bases at V and 0 bases at J, with 17 bases between. Germline V CDR1 and CDR2: MNHEY, SMNVEV (reference sequence). This CDR3 spans 17 amino acids. The DNA of the CDR3 is TGTGCCAGCAGTAGCTACAGGGTGGGCTTCTCCTACAATGAGCAGTTCTTC. Residues: CASSSYRVGFSYNEQFF.

The V call is TRBV7-3, the J call TRBJ2-3, with TRBD2 matching 9 bases. CDR1 and CDR2 (germline): SGHTA, FQGTGA. The length of the CDR3 is 15 residues. V shed 2 bases, J shed 3 bases, and the junction held 3 bases outside the gene matches. The CDR3 region is CASSLAGGPTDTQYF. As DNA, the CDR3 is TGTGCCAGCAGCTTAGCGGGGGGGCCAACAGATACGCAGTATTTT.

The CDR3: CASRVRGQGNSRFFF. Here the CDR3 DNA reads TGTGCCAGCAGGGTCCGAGGACAGGGTAACTCTCGGTTCTTTTTT. The chain couples TRBV2 to TRBJ1-4, with 8 bases lining up with TRBD1. The CDR3 has 15 residues. Germline trimming cut 6 bases from V and 17 bases from J; bases unmatched to any gene: 20. Germline loops: CDR1 SNHLY, CDR2 FYNNEI.

The rearrangement joins TRBV18 to TRBJ2-1, with D tentatively TRBD2 (6 bases). Trimming pared 1 base from V and 8 bases from J, leaving 12 bases between. The CDR3 consists of 14 residues. CDR1 is KGHSH and CDR2 is LQKENI in the germline V gene. CDR3 sequence reads: CASSPRGDLDEQFF. CDR3 coding DNA: TGTGCCAGCTCACCACGGGGGGATCTCGATGAGCAGTTCTTC.